This record concerns one T cell receptor (beta chain) sequence. What it binds is not known. The data were obtained in a study of shared clonotypes between healthy human individuals. The study, taken as a whole, reports: Exclusively blood specimens were collected; tissue repertoires likely differ. A handful of donors shared approximately 5% of their naive CD4 clonotypes.

Several immunoSEQ plates received, in even portions, the genomic DNA of each subset. Method: immunoSEQ multiplex PCR; TCRdb's copy keeps in-frame clones and lacks some. The sample lists roughly 2,300,000 clones; around 92% were seen once. The CDR3 is 13 amino acids. Trimming shortened V by 8 bases and J by 4 bases, and 13 bases separated the two germline ends. Germline CDR1 is MNHEY and CDR2 is SMNVEV (reference sequence). Each of the donors was a healthy adult who was HIV-negative and had not had a recent acute infection or vaccination. The V call is TRBV27, the J call TRBJ2-3, with D possibly called TRBD1 or TRBD2 (6 bases each). This receptor was taken from a man between 18 and 35 years old in good health. Some clones in this sample may be carry-over from other donors' samples. Input material: naive CD4+ T cells from PBMCs. The subset denotes: CD45RA+ positively selected. The DNA of the CDR3 is TGTGCCAGCGGCCTCCGGGGGCCAGATACGCAGTATTTT. Translation: CASGLRGPDTQYF.